One and the same sample provided the 29 T cell receptor beta chains below, sequenced in a study of T cell changes during pregnancy in multiple sclerosis. Sequenced by immunoSEQ multiplex PCR; TCRdb stores in-frame clones only, minus some. This repertoire shows under 60,000 clones, over 80% found once; its top ten account for approximately 0.6%. This specimen was CD4+ T cells from peripheral blood mononuclear cells, taken after pregnancy. The receptors were gathered from a female donor with multiple sclerosis, enrolled in a pregnancy study.

The chain joins TRBV6-5 to TRBJ1-2; the match to TRBD1 covers 10 bases. Unmatched junction bases numbered 8, after V lost 5 bases and J lost 5 bases. CDR3 length equals 15 residues. Germline V CDR1 and CDR2: MNHEY, SVGAGI. CDR3 DNA: TGTGCCAGCAGTCTTAGGACAGGGGGAATGTATGGCTACACCTTC. The encoded protein is CASSLRTGGMYGYTF.

The chain employs TRBV27 and TRBJ2-1, with 10 bases identical to TRBD2. V was clipped by 6 bases and J by 5 bases; unmatched bases: 10. Germline V gene lookup returns CDR1 MNHEY and CDR2 SMNVEV (reference sequence). This CDR3 region has 16 residues. CDR3 DNA: TGTGCCAGCAGGATCTTGACTAGCGGGCGTCACAATGAGCAGTTCTTC. It yields the protein CASRILTSGRHNEQFF.

V usage is TRBV9 and J usage is TRBJ2-1; TRBD2 aligns across 8 bases. The CDR3 totals 16 residues. Trimming removed 4 bases from V and 5 bases from J; junction bases left unmatched: 11. CDR1 is SGDLS, CDR2 YYNGEE, per germline. The CDR3 sequence is CASSPSGTRGNNEQFF. Written as DNA, the CDR3 is TGTGCCAGCAGCCCCTCCGGGACTAGGGGGAACAATGAGCAGTTCTTC.

The rearrangement uses TRBV21-1 and TRBJ2-7; no DNA check was done on the table's D call, TRBD1. TRBV21-1 is recorded as a pseudogene. The CDR3 has 15 amino acids. The DNA for the CDR3 is TGTGCCAGCAGCACGAGGCAGGGTCCCATCTACGAGCAGTACTTC. Protein product: CASSTRQGPIYEQYF.

The V and J genes are TRBV7-3 and TRBJ1-2; TRBD1 might be the D (5 bases). Per the germline V gene, CDR1 is SGHTA and CDR2 is FQGTGA. Trimming took 1 base from V and 7 from J, leaving 13 bases between them. This CDR3 is 14 amino acids long. CDR3 protein: CASSLSGGESGYTF. Here the CDR3 DNA reads TGTGCCAGCAGCTTAAGCGGAGGGGAGAGTGGCTACACCTTC.

This chain uses TRBV6-5 with TRBJ1-2, with 7 positions matching TRBD1. Losses at the gene ends were 8 bases for V and 4 bases for J; bases not matched to a gene: 13. This CDR3 is 15 amino acids long. Germline V gene data show CDR1 as MNHEY and CDR2 as SVGAGI. CDR3 in amino acids: CASQGGRGVFYGYTF. In nucleotides, the CDR3 is TGTGCCAGCCAGGGGGGAAGAGGAGTTTTCTATGGCTACACCTTC.

This rearrangement joins TRBV5-4 to TRBJ1-1, with TRBD1 matching over 10 bases. Losses at the gene ends were 4 bases for V and 6 bases for J; bases not matched to a gene: 6. The CDR3 spans 14 residues. The V gene's germline CDR1 is SGHNT and CDR2 YYREEE (reference sequence). In DNA form, the CDR3 reads TGTGCCAGCAGCCGCCGGGACAGGGGAGCTGAAGCTTTCTTT. Translation: CASSRRDRGAEAFF.

This clone was seen only once. DNA for the CDR3: TGTGCCAGCTCACCACTTCACAGAAGGGGTGAGCAGTTCTTC. Its translation is CASSPLHRRGEQFF. This chain uses TRBV18 with TRBJ2-1; tentative D call: TRBD1 (5 bases). The germline V and J ends were trimmed by 1 base and 9 bases, with 13 bases remaining between them. This CDR3 has 14 amino acids. CDR1 and CDR2 (germline): KGHSH, LQKENI.

This clone has a single count. The rearrangement links TRBV30 to TRBJ2-3, with D perhaps TRBD1 (6 bases). This CDR3 comprises 11 residues. Trimming pared 4 bases from V and 6 bases from J, leaving 8 bases between. Germline V lookup: CDR1 GTSNPN, CDR2 SVGIG (reference sequence). The chain's CDR3 is CAWMRGDTQYF. The CDR3 coding sequence is TGTGCCTGGATGAGGGGGGATACGCAGTATTTT.

The chain has TRBV27 and TRBJ2-6; 7 positions agree with TRBD2. This CDR3 comprises 18 residues. V gave up 5 bases and J gave up 2 bases; unmatched junction bases: 12. Germline lookup yields CDR1 MNHEY and CDR2 SMNVEV (reference sequence). In DNA, the CDR3 is TGTGCCAGCAGTCCCCTTCAGGGAGGGGTTGCTGGGGCCAACGTCCTGACTTTC. Protein sequence: CASSPLQGGVAGANVLTF.

This clone appeared once. This chain links TRBV29-1 with TRBJ2-3; 7 bases match TRBD2. V was pared by 1 base and J by 2 bases, with 9 bases of the junction left unmatched. The CDR3 totals 16 residues. Per the germline V gene, CDR1 is SQVTM and CDR2 is ANQGSEA. Here the CDR3 reads CSVEARQRGYTDTQYF. CDR3 coding DNA: TGCAGCGTTGAAGCCCGGCAGCGGGGTTACACAGATACGCAGTATTTT.

The V and J genes are TRBV30 and TRBJ1-1; tentative D call: TRBD1 (5 bases). The CDR3 has 16 amino acids. V shed 3 bases and J shed 1 base, with 18 bases lying between them. Looked up from germline, CDR1 is GTSNPN and CDR2 is SVGIG (reference sequence). The CDR3 reads CAWRSGGSRGNTEAFF. CDR3 nucleotide sequence: TGTGCCTGGAGGTCCGGGGGGTCGAGAGGGAACACTGAAGCTTTCTTT. Filled out from reference TRBV30 and TRBJ1-1, the complete variable domain reads SQTIHQWPATLVQPVGSPLSLECTVEGTSNPNLYWYRQAAGRGLQLLFYSVGIGQISSEVPQNLSASRPQDRQFILSSKKLLLSDSGFYLCAWRSGGSRGNTEAFFGQGTRLTVV.

The rearrangement uses TRBV10-3 and TRBJ1-1; D perhaps matches TRBD1 (5 bases). The germline CDR1 and CDR2 sequences are ENHRY and SYGVKD. V gave up 4 bases and J gave up 1 base, with 19 bases separating them. The CDR3 is 17 residues long. CDR3: CAISGSGGQGRNTEAFF. CDR3 bases: TGTGCCATCAGTGGATCGGGAGGGCAGGGCCGGAACACTGAAGCTTTCTTT.

This clone has a single count. The chain carries TRBV28 and TRBJ2-7, with TRBD1 identical over 7 bases. The CDR3 runs to 15 residues. The J segment lost 2 bases and the V segment lost 6 bases, leaving 10 bases of the junction unmatched. CDR1 is MDHEN and CDR2 is SYDVKM in the germline V gene. The CDR3 coding sequence is TGTGCCAGCAGCCCAACAGGGGCGCCGGCCTACGAGCAGTACTTC. Translated: CASSPTGAPAYEQYF.

This sequence joins TRBV18 and TRBJ2-3; 12 bases match TRBD2. V trimming: 2 bases; J trimming: 2 bases; junction bases outside the gene matches: 5. The CDR3 covers 17 residues. Looked up from germline, CDR1 is KGHSH and CDR2 is LQKENI. This CDR3 is CASSPILAGGYTDTQYF. CDR3 nucleotide sequence: TGTGCCAGCTCACCAATACTAGCGGGGGGCTACACAGATACGCAGTATTTT.

The chain links TRBV7-2 to TRBJ1-1; 9 nucleotides match TRBD1. Germline CDR1 reads SGHTA; CDR2 reads FQGNSA. Germline trimming cut 6 bases from V and 5 bases from J; bases unmatched to any gene: 4. CDR3 length: 13 amino acids. CDR3 loop: CASRVQGATEAFF. The CDR3 nucleotides read TGTGCCAGCAGAGTACAGGGGGCAACTGAAGCTTTCTTT.

In its sample, this clone was seen once. The CDR3 sequence: CASSVGGPSGNTIYF. The DNA for the CDR3 is TGTGCCAGCAGCGTGGGGGGTCCCTCTGGAAACACCATATATTTT. This chain joins TRBV9 and TRBJ1-3; the D gene is possibly TRBD1 (5 bases). The CDR3 runs to 15 residues. Looked up from germline, CDR1 is SGDLS and CDR2 is YYNGEE. V was shortened by 2 bases and J by 0 bases, with 9 bases between the two germline ends.

V usage is TRBV7-3 and J usage is TRBJ1-6; D is unresolved. This CDR3 region has 15 residues. CDR1 SGHTA and CDR2 FQGTGA come from the germline V gene. Trimming cost V 5 bases and J 7 bases, with 15 bases left between them. The CDR3: CASSAQTVMNSPLHF. In DNA form, the CDR3 reads TGTGCCAGCAGCGCCCAGACTGTCATGAATTCACCCCTCCACTTT.

V gene TRBV4-2 combines with J gene TRBJ2-2; 14 nucleotides agree with TRBD2. Germline V gene sequence: CDR1 LGHNA, CDR2 YNFKEQ. V gave up 3 bases and J gave up 6 bases; unmatched junction bases: 6. This CDR3 spans 17 amino acids. The CDR3 nucleotides are TGTGCCAGCAGCCAGCACGGGACTAGCGGGGGTTCCGGGGAGCTGTTTTTT. Protein sequence: CASSQHGTSGGSGELFF.

The V call is TRBV7-3, the J call TRBJ2-1, with 10 bases lining up with TRBD2. Germline assignment: CDR1 SGHTA and CDR2 FQGTGA. The junction had 13 bases not matched to a gene; V was cut back by 4 bases and J by 7 bases. This CDR3 comprises 17 residues. This CDR3 reads CASSSTLSGGARNEQFF. In nucleotides, the CDR3 is TGTGCCAGCAGCTCTACCCTAAGCGGGGGGGCCAGGAATGAGCAGTTCTTC.

The rearrangement uses TRBV7-9 and TRBJ1-2, with D uncertain. V lost 1 base and J lost 6, with 9 bases in between. Germline V lookup: CDR1 SEHNR, CDR2 FQNEAQ (reference sequence). This CDR3 is 13 amino acids long. The CDR3 region is CASSLGEGNGYTF. As DNA, the CDR3 is TGTGCCAGCAGCTTAGGGGAGGGAAATGGCTACACCTTC.

CDR3 nucleotide sequence: TGCGCCAGCAGCCAAGCGCTGAGGTACGAGCAGTACTTC. As protein: CASSQALRYEQYF. J is TRBJ2-7 and V is TRBV4-3; D gene ambiguous. This CDR3 spans 13 amino acids. Germline CDR1 LGHNA, CDR2 YSLEER. V lost 1 base and J lost 4, with 8 bases in between.

This rearrangement joins TRBV7-6 to TRBJ1-6; D call uncertain. V lost 5 bases and J 10 bases, leaving 12 bases between the germline ends. Germline-derived CDR1 and CDR2 are SGHVS and FNYEAQ. This CDR3 comprises 13 residues. CDR3 DNA sequence: TGTGCCAGCAGCCCCCAGGAAGTATCACCCCTCCACTTT. Amino acids: CASSPQEVSPLHF.

V and J are TRBV4-2 and TRBJ1-2; D is unclear. The CDR3 extends over 14 amino acids. The ends were cut back, 0 bases at V and 6 bases at J, with 11 bases in the middle. CDR1 and CDR2 (germline): LGHNA, YNFKEQ. The CDR3, as DNA: TGTGCCAGCAGCCAAGATATAACGGGAGATGGCTACACCTTC. It specifies CASSQDITGDGYTF.

The rearrangement joins TRBV10-2 to TRBJ1-4; a weak D match, TRBD1 (6 bases). V lost 5 bases and J lost 0, with 19 bases in between. CDR3 length: 18 residues. Germline CDR1 and CDR2: WSHSY and SAAADI. In DNA form, the CDR3 reads TGCGCCAGCAGTTCCGACAGGTTGGACGTTGCAACTAATGAAAAACTGTTTTTT. Amino acid sequence: CASSSDRLDVATNEKLFF.

This sequence joins TRBV7-6 and TRBJ1-2; 8 bases are a match to TRBD1. Trimming removed 5 bases from V and 4 bases from J; junction bases left unmatched: 9. The CDR3 is made up of 15 amino acids. Germline CDR1 and CDR2: SGHVS and FNYEAQ. The CDR3 DNA sequence: TGTGCCAGCAGCGCCGGACAGGGTGGGAGCTATGGCTACACCTTC. This gives the protein CASSAGQGGSYGYTF.

The rearrangement uses TRBV10-2 and TRBJ1-1; possibly TRBD1 for D (6 bases). Per germline, CDR1 WSHSY and CDR2 SAAADI. The germline V and J ends were trimmed by 0 bases and 11 bases, with 13 bases remaining between them. The CDR3 runs to 13 residues. The CDR3 loop reads CASSESGGPGAFF. The CDR3 DNA is TGCGCCAGCAGTGAGTCTGGGGGCCCTGGGGCTTTCTTT.

This clone appeared a few times. This chain connects TRBV4-3 to TRBJ2-5; D gene uncertain. Germline CDR1 reads LGHNA; CDR2 reads YSLEER. This CDR3 is built from 14 residues. V gave up 1 base and J gave up 5 bases, with 11 bases separating them. The CDR3 loop reads CASSQAVLSETQYF. CDR3 sequence (DNA): TGCGCCAGCAGCCAAGCGGTATTGTCGGAGACCCAGTACTTC.

The table lists this clone with a count of one. The V gene is TRBV9, the J gene TRBJ1-2; D is uncertain. The germline gives CDR1 SGDLS, CDR2 YYNGEE. The ends were cut back, 0 bases at V and 7 bases at J, with 16 bases in the middle. The CDR3 is 15 amino acids. CDR3 coding DNA: TGTGCCAGCAGCGTAGGGGAGGTCCGCCGGGGTGGCTACACCTTC. The encoded protein is CASSVGEVRRGGYTF.